Reported below is one T cell receptor (beta chain). As yet, its antigen is unknown. Clones were read by immunoSEQ multiplex PCR, and TCRdb kept only the in-frame ones, dropping some. This sample has around 180,000 clones; 94% occur once, and the top ten carry 9.2%. The source of the sample is a study of T cell responses to AZD1222 COVID-19 vaccine. Study results and limitations: Donor demographics were predominantly white British with a female majority; clonal diversity may be underestimated.

This specimen was peripheral blood, taken on day 0 of AZD1222 vaccination. The sequence was collected from an adult in good health.

This CDR3 is CASSLEVAGVNEQFF. The CDR3 DNA sequence: TGTGCCAGCAGCCTCGAGGTAGCGGGAGTCAATGAGCAGTTCTTC. The chain combines TRBV9 with TRBJ2-1; TRBD2 aligns across 9 bases. Trimming removed 4 bases from V and 6 bases from J; junction bases left unmatched: 8. CDR1 and CDR2 (germline): SGDLS, YYNGEE. The CDR3 contains 15 residues. Based on the CDR3 plus reference TRBV9 and TRBJ2-1, the full variable domain is DSGVTQTPKHLITATGQRVTLRCSPRSGDLSVYWYQQSLDQGLQFLIQYYNGEERAKGNILERFSAQQFPDLHSELNLSSLELGDSALYFCASSLEVAGVNEQFFGPGTRLTVL.